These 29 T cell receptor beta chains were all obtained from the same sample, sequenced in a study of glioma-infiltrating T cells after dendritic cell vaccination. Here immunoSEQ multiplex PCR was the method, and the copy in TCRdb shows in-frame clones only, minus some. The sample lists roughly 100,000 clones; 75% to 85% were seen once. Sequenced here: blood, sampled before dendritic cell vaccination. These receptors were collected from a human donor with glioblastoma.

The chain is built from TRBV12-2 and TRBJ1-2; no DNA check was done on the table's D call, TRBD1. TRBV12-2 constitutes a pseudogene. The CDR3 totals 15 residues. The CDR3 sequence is CASRFGQVIYYGYTF. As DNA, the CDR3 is TGTGCAAGTCGCTTTGGACAGGTAATTTACTATGGCTACACCTTC.

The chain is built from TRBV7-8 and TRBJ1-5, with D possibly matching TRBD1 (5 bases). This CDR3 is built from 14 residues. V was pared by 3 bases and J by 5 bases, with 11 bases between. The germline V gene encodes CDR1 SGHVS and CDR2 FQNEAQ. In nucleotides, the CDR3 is TGTGCCAGCAGCTTCAGGGAGGGCTATCAGCCCCAGCATTTT. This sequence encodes CASSFREGYQPQHF. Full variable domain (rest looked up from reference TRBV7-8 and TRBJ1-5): GAGVSQSPRYKVAKRGQDVALRCDPISGHVSLFWYQQALGQGPEFLTYFQNEAQLDKSGLPSDRFFAERPEGSVSTLKIQRTQQEDSAVYLCASSFREGYQPQHFGDGTRLSIL.

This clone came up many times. The CDR3 here is CASRRTGVSGNTIYF. The CDR3 bases are TGTGCCAGCAGGAGGACAGGAGTTTCTGGAAACACCATATATTTT. The chain recombines TRBV27 with TRBJ1-3; TRBD1 agrees at 7 bases. CDR3 length: 15 amino acids. The germline CDR1 and CDR2 sequences are MNHEY and SMNVEV (reference sequence). Germline trimming cut 6 bases from V and 1 base from J; bases unmatched to any gene: 6.

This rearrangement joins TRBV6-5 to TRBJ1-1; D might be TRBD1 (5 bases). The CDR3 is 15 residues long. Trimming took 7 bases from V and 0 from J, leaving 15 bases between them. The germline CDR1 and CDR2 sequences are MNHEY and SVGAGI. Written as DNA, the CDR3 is TGTGCCAGCACTCCCCGGGGGGGAATGAACACTGAAGCTTTCTTT. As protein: CASTPRGGMNTEAFF.

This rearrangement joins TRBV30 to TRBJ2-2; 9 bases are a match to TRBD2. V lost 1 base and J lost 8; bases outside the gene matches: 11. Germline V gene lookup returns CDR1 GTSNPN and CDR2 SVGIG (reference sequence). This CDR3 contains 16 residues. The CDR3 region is CAWSGFGSGGFGELFF. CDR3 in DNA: TGTGCCTGGAGTGGTTTTGGTAGCGGGGGTTTTGGGGAGCTGTTTTTT. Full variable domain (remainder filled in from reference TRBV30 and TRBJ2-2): SQTIHQWPATLVQPVGSPLSLECTVEGTSNPNLYWYRQAAGRGLQLLFYSVGIGQISSEVPQNLSASRPQDRQFILSSKKLLLSDSGFYLCAWSGFGSGGFGELFFGEGSRLTVL.

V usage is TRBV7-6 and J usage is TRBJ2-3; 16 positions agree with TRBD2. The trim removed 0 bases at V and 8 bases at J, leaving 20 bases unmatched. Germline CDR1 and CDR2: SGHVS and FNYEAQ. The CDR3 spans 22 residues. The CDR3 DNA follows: TGTGCCAGCAGCTTAGCGACCCCGGGACTAGCGGGGGGGAGACCCTGGCGTAGTACGCAGTATTTT. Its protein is CASSLATPGLAGGRPWRSTQYF. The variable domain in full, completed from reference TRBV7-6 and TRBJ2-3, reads GAGVSQSPRYKVTKRGQDVALRCDPISGHVSLYWYRQALGQGPEFLTYFNYEAQQDKSGLPNDRFSAERPEGSISTLTIQRTEQRDSAMYRCASSLATPGLAGGRPWRSTQYFGPGTRLTVL.

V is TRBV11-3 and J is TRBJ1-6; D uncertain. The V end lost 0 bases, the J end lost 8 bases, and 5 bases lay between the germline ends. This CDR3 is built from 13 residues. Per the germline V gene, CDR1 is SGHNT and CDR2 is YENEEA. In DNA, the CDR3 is TGTGCCAGCAGCTTAGATATTGATTCACCCCTCCACTTT. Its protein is CASSLDIDSPLHF.

The CDR3 here is CASSLYGTGDNEQFF. The CDR3 DNA reads TGTGCCAGCAGCTTATACGGGACAGGGGACAATGAGCAGTTCTTC. This chain links TRBV7-6 with TRBJ2-1, with 10 bases matching TRBD1. CDR1 and CDR2 (germline): SGHVS, FNYEAQ. V trimming: 2 bases; J trimming: 5 bases; junction bases outside the gene matches: 3. The CDR3 runs to 15 residues.

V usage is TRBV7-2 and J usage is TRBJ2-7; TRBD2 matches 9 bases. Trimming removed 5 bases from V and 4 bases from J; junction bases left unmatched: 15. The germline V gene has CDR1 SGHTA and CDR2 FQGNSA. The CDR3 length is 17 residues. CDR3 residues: CASSEVVGGGGLYEQYF. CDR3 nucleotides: TGTGCCAGCAGCGAAGTGGTAGGCGGGGGGGGGCTATACGAGCAGTACTTC. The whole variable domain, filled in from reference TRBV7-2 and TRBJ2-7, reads GAGVSQSPSNKVTEKGKDVELRCDPISGHTALYWYRQSLGQGLEFLIYFQGNSAPDKSGLPSDRFSAERTGGSVSTLTIQRTQQEDSAVYLCASSEVVGGGGLYEQYFGPGTRLTVT.

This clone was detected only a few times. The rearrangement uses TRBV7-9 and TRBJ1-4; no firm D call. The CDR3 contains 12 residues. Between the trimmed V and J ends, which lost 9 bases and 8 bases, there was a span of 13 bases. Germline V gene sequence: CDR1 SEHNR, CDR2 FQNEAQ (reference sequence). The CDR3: CASSQEGEKLFF. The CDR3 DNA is TGTGCCAGTTCTCAGGAGGGCGAAAAACTGTTTTTT.

This CDR3 is CASSFQSSGYNEQFF. DNA for the CDR3: TGCGCCAGCAGCTTCCAATCTTCGGGATACAATGAGCAGTTCTTC. The V and J genes are TRBV5-1 and TRBJ2-1; D perhaps matches TRBD2 (5 bases). The germline V gene has CDR1 SGHRS and CDR2 YFSETQ. The CDR3 has 15 residues. The V end was cut by 2 bases, the J end by 4 bases, with 13 bases between.

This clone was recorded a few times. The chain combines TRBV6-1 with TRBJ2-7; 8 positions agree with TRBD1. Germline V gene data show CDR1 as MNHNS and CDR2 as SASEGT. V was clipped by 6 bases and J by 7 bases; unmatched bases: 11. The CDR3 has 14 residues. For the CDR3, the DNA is TGTGCCAGCAGCGGGCGGGACAGGCAGCCGGAGCAGTACTTC. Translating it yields CASSGRDRQPEQYF.

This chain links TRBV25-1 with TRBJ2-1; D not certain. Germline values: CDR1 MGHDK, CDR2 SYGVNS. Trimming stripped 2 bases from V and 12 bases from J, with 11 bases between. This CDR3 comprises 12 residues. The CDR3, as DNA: TGTGCCAGCAGTGAAAGCAACTCGGGGCAGTTCTTC. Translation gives CASSESNSGQFF. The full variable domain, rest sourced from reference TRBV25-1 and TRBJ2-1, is EADIYQTPRYLVIGTGKKITLECSQTMGHDKMYWYQQDPGMELHLIHYSYGVNSTEKGDLSSESTVSRIRTEHFPLTLESARPSHTSQYLCASSESNSGQFFGPGTRLTVL.

The CDR3 bases are TGTGCCATCAGTGAAGGGGCAGGGAACGAGCAGTACTTC. It yields the protein CAISEGAGNEQYF. The chain recombines TRBV10-3 with TRBJ2-7; maybe TRBD1 (5 bases). CDR1 is ENHRY, CDR2 SYGVKD, per germline. This CDR3 comprises 13 residues. Between the trimmed V and J ends, which lost 3 bases and 5 bases, there was a span of 11 bases.

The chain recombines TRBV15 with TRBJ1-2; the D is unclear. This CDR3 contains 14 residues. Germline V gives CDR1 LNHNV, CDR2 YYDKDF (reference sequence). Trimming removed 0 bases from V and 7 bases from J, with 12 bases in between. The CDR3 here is CATSRDQNSGGYTF. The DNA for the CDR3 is TGTGCCACCAGCAGAGATCAAAACTCGGGTGGCTACACCTTC.

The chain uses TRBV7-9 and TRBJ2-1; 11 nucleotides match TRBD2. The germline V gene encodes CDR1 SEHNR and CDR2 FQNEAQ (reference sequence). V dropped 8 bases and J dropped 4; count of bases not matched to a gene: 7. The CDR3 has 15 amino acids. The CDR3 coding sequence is TGTGCCAGCGGAGCGCTAGCGGGGGGATACAATGAGCAGTTCTTC. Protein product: CASGALAGGYNEQFF.

The CDR3 here is CASRGQGVNQPQHF. DNA of the CDR3: TGCGCCAGCAGAGGACAGGGGGTTAATCAGCCCCAGCATTTT. V usage is TRBV10-2 and J usage is TRBJ1-5; 10 bases fit TRBD1. Losses at the gene ends were 6 bases for V and 4 bases for J; bases not matched to a gene: 3. Germline V gene lookup returns CDR1 WSHSY and CDR2 SAAADI. This CDR3 is built from 14 residues.

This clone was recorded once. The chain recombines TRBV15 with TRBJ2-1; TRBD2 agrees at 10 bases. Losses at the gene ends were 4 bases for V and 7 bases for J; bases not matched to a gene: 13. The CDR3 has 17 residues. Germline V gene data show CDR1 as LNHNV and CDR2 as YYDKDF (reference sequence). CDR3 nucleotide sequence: TGTGCCACCAGCAACCAATTAAGCGGGGGGGCCGCGAATGAGCAGTTCTTC. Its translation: CATSNQLSGGAANEQFF.

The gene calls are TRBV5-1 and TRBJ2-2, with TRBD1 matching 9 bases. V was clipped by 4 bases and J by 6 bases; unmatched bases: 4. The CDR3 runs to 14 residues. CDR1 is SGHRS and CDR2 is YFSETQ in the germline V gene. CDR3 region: CASSTGQGSGELFF. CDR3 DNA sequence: TGCGCCAGCAGCACGGGACAGGGATCCGGGGAGCTGTTTTTT.

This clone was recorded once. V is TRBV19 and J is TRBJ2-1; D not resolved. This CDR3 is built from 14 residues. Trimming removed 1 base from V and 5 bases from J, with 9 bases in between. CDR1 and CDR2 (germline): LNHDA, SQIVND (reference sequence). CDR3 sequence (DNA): TGTGCCAGTAGTATAGGACTGTACGACAATGAGCAGTTCTTC. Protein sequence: CASSIGLYDNEQFF. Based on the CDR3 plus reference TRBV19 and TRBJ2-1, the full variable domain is DGGITQSPKYLFRKEGQNVTLSCEQNLNHDAMYWYRQDPGQGLRLIYYSQIVNDFQKGDIAEGYSVSREKKESFPLTVTSAQKNPTAFYLCASSIGLYDNEQFFGPGTRLTVL.

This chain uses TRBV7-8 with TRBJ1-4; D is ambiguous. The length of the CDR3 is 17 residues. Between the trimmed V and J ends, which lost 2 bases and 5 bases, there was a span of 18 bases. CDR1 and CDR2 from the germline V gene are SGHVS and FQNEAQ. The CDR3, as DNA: TGTGCCAGCAGCTTAATAGTGGGTGAGGGATTGAATGAAAAACTGTTTTTT. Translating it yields CASSLIVGEGLNEKLFF. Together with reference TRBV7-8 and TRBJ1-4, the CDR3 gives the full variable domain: GAGVSQSPRYKVAKRGQDVALRCDPISGHVSLFWYQQALGQGPEFLTYFQNEAQLDKSGLPSDRFFAERPEGSVSTLKIQRTQQEDSAVYLCASSLIVGEGLNEKLFFGSGTQLSVL.

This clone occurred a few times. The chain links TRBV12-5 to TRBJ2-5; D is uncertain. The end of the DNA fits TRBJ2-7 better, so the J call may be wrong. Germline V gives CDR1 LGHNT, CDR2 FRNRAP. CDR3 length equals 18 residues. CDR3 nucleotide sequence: TGTGCTAGTGGTTTGGCCGGTGTCCAGGCCCGGCGTCTGAACGAGCAGTACTTC. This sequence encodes CASGLAGVQARRLNEQYF.

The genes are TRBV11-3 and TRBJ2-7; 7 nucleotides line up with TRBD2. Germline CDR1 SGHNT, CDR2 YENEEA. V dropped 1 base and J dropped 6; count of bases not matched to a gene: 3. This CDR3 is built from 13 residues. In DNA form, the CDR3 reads TGTGCCAGCAGCTTAGGAGGGGAGGGCGAGCAGTACTTC. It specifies CASSLGGEGEQYF.

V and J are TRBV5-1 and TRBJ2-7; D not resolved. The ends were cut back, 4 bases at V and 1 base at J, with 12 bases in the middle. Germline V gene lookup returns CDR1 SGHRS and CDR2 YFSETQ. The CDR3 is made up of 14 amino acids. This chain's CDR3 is CASSLGEISYEQYF. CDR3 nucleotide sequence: TGCGCCAGCAGCCTCGGAGAGATTTCCTACGAGCAGTACTTC.

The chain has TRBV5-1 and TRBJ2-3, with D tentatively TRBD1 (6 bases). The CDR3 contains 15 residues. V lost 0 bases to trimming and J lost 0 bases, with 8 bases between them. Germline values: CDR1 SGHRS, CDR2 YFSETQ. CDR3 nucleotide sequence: TGCGCCAGCAGCTTGGACAGGGCTAGCACAGATACGCAGTATTTT. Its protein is CASSLDRASTDTQYF. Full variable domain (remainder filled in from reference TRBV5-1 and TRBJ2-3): KAGVTQTPRYLIKTRGQQVTLSCSPISGHRSVSWYQQTPGQGLQFLFEYFSETQRNKGNFPGRFSGRQFSNSRSEMNVSTLELGDSALYLCASSLDRASTDTQYFGPGTRLTVL.

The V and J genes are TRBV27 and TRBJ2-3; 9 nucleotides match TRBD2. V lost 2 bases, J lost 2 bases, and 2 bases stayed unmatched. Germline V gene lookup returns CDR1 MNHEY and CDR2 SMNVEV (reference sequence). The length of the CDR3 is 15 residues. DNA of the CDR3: TGTGCCAGCAGTTTACAGCGGGGGGCCACAGATACGCAGTATTTT. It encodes CASSLQRGATDTQYF.

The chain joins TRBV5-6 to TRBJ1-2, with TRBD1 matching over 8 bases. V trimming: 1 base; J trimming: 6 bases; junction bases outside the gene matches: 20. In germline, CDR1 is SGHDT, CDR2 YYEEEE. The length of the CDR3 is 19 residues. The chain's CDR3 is CASSLFEGSRQGIRDGYTF. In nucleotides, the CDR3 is TGTGCCAGCAGCTTGTTCGAAGGGAGTAGACAGGGGATTAGGGATGGCTACACCTTC.

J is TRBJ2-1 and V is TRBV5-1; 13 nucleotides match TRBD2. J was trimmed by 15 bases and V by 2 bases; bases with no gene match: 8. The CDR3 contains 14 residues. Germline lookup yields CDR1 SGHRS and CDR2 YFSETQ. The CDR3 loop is CASSFGTSGDTAFF. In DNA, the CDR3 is TGCGCCAGCAGCTTCGGGACTAGCGGGGACACGGCGTTCTTC.

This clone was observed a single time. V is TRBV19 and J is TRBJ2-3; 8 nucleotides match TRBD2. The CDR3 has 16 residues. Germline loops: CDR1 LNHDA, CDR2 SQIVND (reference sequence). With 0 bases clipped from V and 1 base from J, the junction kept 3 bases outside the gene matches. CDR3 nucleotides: TGTGCCAGTAGTATAGAGGGGCGGGGGGGCACAGATACGCAGTATTTT. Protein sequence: CASSIEGRGGTDTQYF.